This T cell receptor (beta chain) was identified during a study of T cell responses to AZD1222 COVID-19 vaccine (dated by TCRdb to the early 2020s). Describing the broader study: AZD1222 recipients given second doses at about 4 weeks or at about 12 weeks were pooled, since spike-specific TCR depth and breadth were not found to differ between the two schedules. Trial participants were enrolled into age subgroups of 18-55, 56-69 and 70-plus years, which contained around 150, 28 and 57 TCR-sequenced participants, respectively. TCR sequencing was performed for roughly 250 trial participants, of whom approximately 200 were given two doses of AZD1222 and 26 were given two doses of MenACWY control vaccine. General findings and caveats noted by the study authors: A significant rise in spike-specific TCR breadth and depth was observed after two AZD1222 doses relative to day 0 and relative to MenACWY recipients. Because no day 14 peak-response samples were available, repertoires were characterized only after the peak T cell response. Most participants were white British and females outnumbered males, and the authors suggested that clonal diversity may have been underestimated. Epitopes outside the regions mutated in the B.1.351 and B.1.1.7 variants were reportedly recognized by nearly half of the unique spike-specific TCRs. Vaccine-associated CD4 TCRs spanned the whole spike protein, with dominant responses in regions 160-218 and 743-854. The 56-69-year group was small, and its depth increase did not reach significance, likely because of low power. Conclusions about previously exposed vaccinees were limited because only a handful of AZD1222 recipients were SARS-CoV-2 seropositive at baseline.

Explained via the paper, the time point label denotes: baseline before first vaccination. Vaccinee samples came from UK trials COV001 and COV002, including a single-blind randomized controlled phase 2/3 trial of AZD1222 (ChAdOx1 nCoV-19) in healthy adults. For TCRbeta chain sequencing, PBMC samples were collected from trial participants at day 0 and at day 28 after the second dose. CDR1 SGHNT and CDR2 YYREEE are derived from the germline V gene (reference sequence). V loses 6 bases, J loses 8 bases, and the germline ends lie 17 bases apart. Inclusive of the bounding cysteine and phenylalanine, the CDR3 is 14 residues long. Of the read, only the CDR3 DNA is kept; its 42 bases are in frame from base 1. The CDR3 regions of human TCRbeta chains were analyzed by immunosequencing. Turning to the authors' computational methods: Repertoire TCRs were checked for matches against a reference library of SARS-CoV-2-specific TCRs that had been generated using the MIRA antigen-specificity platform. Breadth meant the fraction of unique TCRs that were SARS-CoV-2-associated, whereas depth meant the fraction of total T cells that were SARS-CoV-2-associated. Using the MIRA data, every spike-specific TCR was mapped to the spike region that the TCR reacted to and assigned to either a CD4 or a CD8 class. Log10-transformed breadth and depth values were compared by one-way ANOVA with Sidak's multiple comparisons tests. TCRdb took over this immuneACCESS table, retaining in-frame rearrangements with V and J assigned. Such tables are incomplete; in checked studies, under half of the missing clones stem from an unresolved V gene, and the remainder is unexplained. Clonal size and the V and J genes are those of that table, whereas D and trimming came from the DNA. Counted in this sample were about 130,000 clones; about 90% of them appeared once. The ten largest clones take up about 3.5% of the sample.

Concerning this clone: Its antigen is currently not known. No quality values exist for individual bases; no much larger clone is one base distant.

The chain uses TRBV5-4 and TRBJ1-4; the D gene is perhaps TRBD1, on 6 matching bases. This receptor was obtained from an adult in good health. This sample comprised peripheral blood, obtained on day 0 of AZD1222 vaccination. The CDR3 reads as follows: CASTRGVQGEKLFF. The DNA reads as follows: TGTGCCAGCACCCGGGGGGTGCAGGGGGAAAAACTGTTTTTT.